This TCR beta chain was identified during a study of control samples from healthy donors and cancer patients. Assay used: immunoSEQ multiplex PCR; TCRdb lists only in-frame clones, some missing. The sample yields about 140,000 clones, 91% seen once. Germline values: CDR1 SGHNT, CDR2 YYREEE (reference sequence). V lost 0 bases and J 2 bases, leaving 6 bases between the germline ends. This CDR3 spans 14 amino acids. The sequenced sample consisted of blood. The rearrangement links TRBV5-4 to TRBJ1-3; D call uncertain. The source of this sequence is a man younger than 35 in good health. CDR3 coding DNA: TGTGCCAGCAGCTTGGAGCCAGCTGGAAACACCATATATTTT. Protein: CASSLEPAGNTIYF.